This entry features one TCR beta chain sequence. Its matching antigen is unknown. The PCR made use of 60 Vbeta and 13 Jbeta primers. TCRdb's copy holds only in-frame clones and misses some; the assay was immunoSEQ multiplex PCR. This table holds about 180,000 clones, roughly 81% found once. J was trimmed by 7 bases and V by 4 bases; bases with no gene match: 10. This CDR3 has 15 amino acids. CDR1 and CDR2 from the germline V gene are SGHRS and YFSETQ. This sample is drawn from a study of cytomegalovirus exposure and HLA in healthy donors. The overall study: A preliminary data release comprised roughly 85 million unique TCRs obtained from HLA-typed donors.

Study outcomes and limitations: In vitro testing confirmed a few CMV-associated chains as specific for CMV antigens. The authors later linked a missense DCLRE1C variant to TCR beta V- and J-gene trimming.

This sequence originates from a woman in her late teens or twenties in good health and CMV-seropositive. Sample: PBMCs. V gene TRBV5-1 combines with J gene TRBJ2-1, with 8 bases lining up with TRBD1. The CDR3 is CASSLGGQVRNEQFF. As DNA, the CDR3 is TGCGCCAGCAGCCTGGGGGGACAGGTGCGAAATGAGCAGTTCTTC.